These 26 T cell receptor beta chains were all obtained from the same sample, sequenced in a study of shared clonotypes between healthy human individuals. The protocol was immunoSEQ multiplex PCR, while the TCRdb copy is restricted to in-frame clones and leaves out a portion. This table holds about 1 million clones, roughly 70% found once. What was sequenced was memory CD4+ T cells sorted from blood. Sample subset: CD45RA-negative fraction. The origin of the receptors is a man younger than 30 in good health.

A word on this clone: Its ends do not fully match the called genes, so a read error is possible. The chain combines TRBV7-7 with TRBJ2-2; a possible D gene is TRBD2 (5 bases). The germline V gene encodes CDR1 SSHAT and CDR2 FNYEAQ (reference sequence). The length of the CDR3 is 16 residues. This CDR3 reads CASSLVMGSDTGELFF. CDR3 nucleotides: TGTGCTAGCAGCTTAGTAATGGGTAGCGACACCGGGGAGCTGTTTTTT. Full variable domain (rest looked up from reference TRBV7-7 and TRBJ2-2): GAGVSQSPRYKVTKRGQDVTLRCDPISSHATLYWYQQALGQGPEFLTYFNYEAQPDKSGLPSDRFSAERPEGSISTLTIQRTEQRDSAMYRCASSLVMGSDTGELFFGEGSRLTVL.

This clone was seen many times. The J gene is TRBJ2-7, the V gene TRBV29-1; TRBD1 agrees at 7 bases. The CDR3 runs 16 residues. J was trimmed by 0 bases and V by 3 bases; bases with no gene match: 11. From germline, CDR1 is SQVTM and CDR2 ANQGSEA. The CDR3 here is CSVESPRGQSSYEQYF. CDR3 coding DNA: TGCAGCGTTGAGTCCCCCAGGGGACAGAGCTCCTACGAGCAGTACTTC.

The chain couples TRBV30 to TRBJ2-2; tentative D call: TRBD1 (6 bases). Trimming took off 6 bases at V and 6 bases at J, with 17 bases between the two ends. There are 14 residues in the CDR3. Germline CDR1 reads GTSNPN; CDR2 reads SVGIG (reference sequence). The CDR3 nucleotides are TGTGCCTGCACCTCGGACAGTCGGCCCGGGGAGCTGTTTTTT. This translates into CACTSDSRPGELFF.

J is TRBJ2-7 and V is TRBV30; no firm D call. Germline V lookup: CDR1 GTSNPN, CDR2 SVGIG (reference sequence). The ends were cut back, 2 bases at V and 2 bases at J, with 10 bases in the middle. CDR3 length: 13 amino acids. The CDR3 here is CAWSTRGPYEQYF. In nucleotides, the CDR3 is TGTGCCTGGAGTACCCGCGGTCCCTACGAGCAGTACTTC. Combining the CDR3 with reference TRBV30 and TRBJ2-7 gives the whole variable domain SQTIHQWPATLVQPVGSPLSLECTVEGTSNPNLYWYRQAAGRGLQLLFYSVGIGQISSEVPQNLSASRPQDRQFILSSKKLLLSDSGFYLCAWSTRGPYEQYFGPGTRLTVT.

CDR3 in amino acids: CASKAGGGSYEQYF. The CDR3 region has the DNA TGTGCCAGCAAGGCGGGGGGCGGCTCCTACGAGCAGTACTTC. The J gene is TRBJ2-7, the V gene TRBV6-1; the match to TRBD2 covers 8 bases. Germline V lookup: CDR1 MNHNS, CDR2 SASEGT. The CDR3 extends over 14 amino acids. Unmatched junction bases numbered 5, after V lost 7 bases and J lost 0 bases.

The chain has TRBV5-6 and TRBJ2-1, with 7 bases that match TRBD2. Germline V gene lookup returns CDR1 SGHDT and CDR2 YYEEEE. V shed 1 base and J 2 bases; nucleotides not matched to a gene: 3. This CDR3 region has 15 residues. CDR3 protein: CASSLSTSAYNEQFF. As DNA, the CDR3 is TGTGCCAGCAGCTTGTCTACTAGCGCCTACAATGAGCAGTTCTTC.

The table lists this clone with a few counts. This sequence joins TRBV16 and TRBJ1-5; 7 bases agree with TRBD1. CDR3 length: 15 amino acids. The V segment lost 2 bases and the J segment 4 bases; nucleotides outside the gene matches: 5. Germline V gene data show CDR1 as KGHSY and CDR2 as FQNENV. This CDR3 reads CASSQRDRHNQPQHF. The CDR3 bases are TGTGCCAGCAGCCAAAGGGACAGACATAATCAGCCCCAGCATTTT. Drawing the rest from reference TRBV16 and TRBJ1-5, the complete variable domain is GEEVAQTPKHLVRGEGQKAKLYCAPIKGHSYVFWYQQVLKNEFKFLISFQNENVFDETGMPKERFSAKCLPNSPCSLEIQATKLEDSAVYFCASSQRDRHNQPQHFGDGTRLSIL.

Note on this clone: This likely stems from a read error, as it lies one base from a far larger clone. This specimen includes other DNA sequences encoding the same CDR3. The chain links TRBV11-2 to TRBJ2-7; D call uncertain. Trimming stripped 3 bases from V and 0 bases from J, with 9 bases between. Germline CDR1 reads SGHAT; CDR2 reads FQNNGV. The CDR3 sequence is 14 residues long. DNA for the CDR3: TGTGCCAGCAGCTTGGACCCCAGCTCCTACGAGCAGTACTTC. It specifies CASSLDPSSYEQYF. Together with reference TRBV11-2 and TRBJ2-7, the CDR3 gives the full variable domain: EAGVAQSPRYKIIEKRQSVAFWCNPISGHATLYWYQQILGQGPKLLIQFQNNGVVDDSQLPKDRFSAERLKGVDSTLKIQPAKLEDSAVYLCASSLDPSSYEQYFGPGTRLTVT.

Points on this clone: A read error may account for a junction end that differs from germline. V usage is TRBV7-7 and J usage is TRBJ2-5, with D hard to call. The CDR3 spans 14 residues. Per germline, CDR1 SSHAT and CDR2 FNYEAQ (reference sequence). CDR3 loop: CASSLGPWEETQYF. The DNA for the CDR3 is TGTGCTAGCAGCTTAGGTCCATGGGAAGAGACCCAGTACTTC.

This chain joins TRBV6-5 and TRBJ1-2; D remains unclear. The germline V gene encodes CDR1 MNHEY and CDR2 SVGAGI. The CDR3 runs 14 residues. V lost 0 bases to trimming and J lost 4 bases, with 9 bases between them. The CDR3 protein is CASSYSRQIYGYTF. Written as DNA, the CDR3 is TGTGCCAGCAGTTACTCACGTCAGATCTATGGCTACACCTTC.

V and J are TRBV19 and TRBJ1-5; D might be TRBD1 (5 bases). CDR1 and CDR2 (germline): LNHDA, SQIVND (reference sequence). Trimming pared 4 bases from V and 3 bases from J, leaving 13 bases between. The CDR3 is 15 residues long. Here the CDR3 reads CASSTAGDDNQPQHF. CDR3 in DNA: TGTGCCAGTAGTACGGCCGGGGACGACAATCAGCCCCAGCATTTT.

A few counts support this clone. The chain uses TRBV2 and TRBJ1-5; TRBD1 might be the D (5 bases). Germline loops: CDR1 SNHLY, CDR2 FYNNEI. Trimming pared 6 bases from V and 11 bases from J, leaving 14 bases between. This CDR3 comprises 12 residues. CDR3 in amino acids: CASSGTSSSQHF. CDR3 coding DNA: TGTGCCAGCAGCGGGACTTCGAGTTCCCAGCATTTT.

The chain uses TRBV28 and TRBJ1-2, with TRBD1 matching 8 bases. Trimming cost V 6 bases and J 8 bases; bases outside gene matches: 14. Germline CDR1 reads MDHEN; CDR2 reads SYDVKM. This CDR3 has 15 residues. The CDR3 is CASRGGDRRGEGYTF. CDR3 in DNA: TGTGCCAGCAGAGGGGGGGACAGGCGGGGCGAGGGCTACACCTTC.

The V gene is TRBV7-8, the J gene TRBJ1-2; no clear D gene. Trimming pared 1 base from V and 7 bases from J, leaving 7 bases between. The CDR3 runs to 12 residues. Per germline, CDR1 SGHVS and CDR2 FQNEAQ. For the CDR3, the DNA is TGTGCCAGCAGCTTAGAAGGGTCTGGCTACACCTTC. Its protein product is CASSLEGSGYTF.

In regard to this clone: Germline and junction disagree at one end, which may indicate a read error. The rearrangement links TRBV4-3 to TRBJ2-1; TRBD2 matches 14 bases. CDR3 length: 17 amino acids. Per the germline V gene, CDR1 is LGHNA and CDR2 is YSLEER. The DNA for the CDR3 is TGCGCCAGCAGCCAGAGGACTAGCGGGAGGTCATGGAATGGGCAGTTCTTC. Protein: CASSQRTSGRSWNGQFF.

At least ten counts were recorded for this clone. The rearrangement links TRBV9 to TRBJ1-1; tentative D call: TRBD1 (5 bases). Germline CDR1 is SGDLS and CDR2 is YYNGEE. The CDR3 runs to 14 residues. V lost 2 bases to trimming and J lost 3 bases, with 11 bases between them. CDR3 in amino acids: CASSVNGGDTEAFF. The DNA for the CDR3 is TGTGCCAGCAGCGTGAACGGGGGAGACACTGAAGCTTTCTTT.

The chain combines TRBV9 with TRBJ2-3; D call uncertain. V was pared by 3 bases and J by 9 bases, with 14 bases between. This CDR3 is built from 13 residues. The germline V gene encodes CDR1 SGDLS and CDR2 YYNGEE. DNA of the CDR3: TGTGCCAGCAGCGCAGTAGGTGGGTGGACGCAGTATTTT. Residues: CASSAVGGWTQYF.

This clone was observed a few times. The chain recombines TRBV7-9 with TRBJ2-7; tentative D call: TRBD1 (6 bases). There are 13 residues in the CDR3. CDR1 is SEHNR, CDR2 FQNEAQ, per germline (reference sequence). Deletions cut 5 bases from V and 5 bases from J, with 13 bases between. The CDR3 DNA is TGTGCCAGCAGCGGCACCAGGGGCAACGAGCAGTACTTC. It translates to CASSGTRGNEQYF.

DNA of the CDR3: TGTGCCAGCAGTCCCGCCTTAGTTGAGGATACGCAGTATTTT. Protein product: CASSPALVEDTQYF. The V and J genes are TRBV11-2 and TRBJ2-3, with D uncertain. Looked up from germline, CDR1 is SGHAT and CDR2 is FQNNGV. The V gene lost 6 bases and the J gene lost 6 bases, with 16 bases spanning the gap. CDR3 length: 14 residues.

The V gene is TRBV5-4, the J gene TRBJ2-2; maybe TRBD2 (6 bases). This CDR3 has 16 residues. Between the trimmed V and J ends, which lost 0 bases and 6 bases, there was a span of 15 bases. Germline lookup yields CDR1 SGHNT and CDR2 YYREEE (reference sequence). The CDR3 DNA sequence: TGTGCCAGCAGCTTGGGTCCGGGCGGGGTCGCCGGGGAGCTGTTTTTT. This codes for CASSLGPGGVAGELFF.

V and J are TRBV4-1 and TRBJ2-3; D is perhaps TRBD2 (7 bases). Trimming stripped 1 base from V and 0 bases from J, with 20 bases between. Per germline, CDR1 MGHRA and CDR2 YSYEKL. The CDR3 is 19 residues long. As DNA, the CDR3 is TGCGCCAGCAGCCAAGTTGGGGCGGGGGCTAGCGGAAGCACAGATACGCAGTATTTT. This sequence encodes CASSQVGAGASGSTDTQYF.

This clone appeared a single time. This chain uses TRBV6-1 with TRBJ2-6; D gene unclear. This CDR3 comprises 15 residues. Trimming left V 10 bases short and J 0 bases short, with 13 bases between. Germline CDR1 reads MNHNS; CDR2 reads SASEGT. CDR3 sequence (DNA): TGTGCCACCAGCAAAACTGGCTCTGGGGCCAACGTCCTGACTTTC. It codes for CATSKTGSGANVLTF.

This chain joins TRBV18 and TRBJ2-3, with 9 nucleotides matching TRBD1. The CDR3 runs to 13 residues. With V trimmed by 3 bases and J by 5 bases, 0 bases remained unmatched. Per the germline V gene, CDR1 is KGHSH and CDR2 is LQKENI. The CDR3 DNA follows: TGTGCCAGCTCACCGGACAGGGGAGATACGCAGTATTTT. This encodes CASSPDRGDTQYF.

The chain couples TRBV29-1 to TRBJ1-1, with D perhaps matching TRBD1 (5 bases). There are 12 residues in the CDR3. Germline CDR1 SQVTM, CDR2 ANQGSEA. V was clipped by 7 bases and J by 0 bases, with 9 bases between them. The CDR3 DNA sequence: TGCAGCGGAGAGACAGTGAACACTGAAGCTTTCTTT. As protein: CSGETVNTEAFF.

This clone was observed many times. This chain joins TRBV5-6 and TRBJ2-5; D is possibly TRBD2 (6 bases). Germline V gives CDR1 SGHDT, CDR2 YYEEEE. Trimming took 4 bases from V and 7 from J, leaving 17 bases between them. This CDR3 comprises 14 residues. The CDR3: CASSRRGPTTTQYF. The CDR3 DNA follows: TGTGCCAGCAGCCGGAGGGGTCCCACCACGACCCAGTACTTC.

This rearrangement joins TRBV30 to TRBJ1-3; 7 bases align to TRBD1. The germline CDR1 and CDR2 sequences are GTSNPN and SVGIG (reference sequence). This CDR3 has 15 amino acids. Trimming took 1 base from V and 4 from J; bases not matched to a gene: 7. This CDR3 reads CAWSGQQGIGNTIYF. The CDR3 DNA sequence: TGTGCCTGGAGTGGCCAACAGGGGATCGGAAACACCATATATTTT.